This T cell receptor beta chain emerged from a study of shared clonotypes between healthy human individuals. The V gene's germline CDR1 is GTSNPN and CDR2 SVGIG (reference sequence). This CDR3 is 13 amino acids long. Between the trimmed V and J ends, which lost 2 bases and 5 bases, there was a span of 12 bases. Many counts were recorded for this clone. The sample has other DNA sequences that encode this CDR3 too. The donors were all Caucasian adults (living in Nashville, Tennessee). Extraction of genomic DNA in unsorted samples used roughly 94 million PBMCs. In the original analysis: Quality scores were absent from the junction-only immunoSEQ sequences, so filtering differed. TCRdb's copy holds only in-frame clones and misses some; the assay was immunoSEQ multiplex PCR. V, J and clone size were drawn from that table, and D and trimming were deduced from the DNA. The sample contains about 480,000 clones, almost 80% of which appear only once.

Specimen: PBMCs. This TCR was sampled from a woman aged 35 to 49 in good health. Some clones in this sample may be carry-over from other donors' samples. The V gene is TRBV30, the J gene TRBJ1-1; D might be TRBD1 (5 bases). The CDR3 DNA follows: TGTGCCTGGAGTATAGACAGTGGGACTGAAGCTTTCTTT. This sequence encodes CAWSIDSGTEAFF. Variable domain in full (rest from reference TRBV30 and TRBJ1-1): SQTIHQWPATLVQPVGSPLSLECTVEGTSNPNLYWYRQAAGRGLQLLFYSVGIGQISSEVPQNLSASRPQDRQFILSSKKLLLSDSGFYLCAWSIDSGTEAFFGQGTRLTVV.